This T cell receptor (beta chain) emerged from a study of shared clonotypes between healthy human individuals. Study-level results: With few donors, the genetic and exposure-history diversity represented was limited. Among a few donors, approximately 5% of naive CD4 clonotypes were found in common.

Healthy HIV-negative adults without recent acute infections or vaccinations served as donors. V shed 4 bases and J shed 1 base, with 14 bases lying between them. Germline V gives CDR1 SGHTA, CDR2 FQGNSA. This CDR3 contains 16 residues. Repertoires were generated with immunoSEQ multiplex PCR, while TCRdb's copy carries only in-frame clones and drops some. The sample lists some 2.1 million clones, 95% occurring once. Details on this clone: Its antigen remains unidentified.

This chain links TRBV7-2 with TRBJ1-3; D might be TRBD1 (6 bases). This receptor was obtained from a young man in good health. Sequencing input: naive CD4+ T cells sorted from blood. Described subset: CD45RA+ positively selected. CDR3 protein: CASSSRPGTSGNTIYF. CDR3 DNA sequence: TGTGCCAGCAGCTCCAGACCCGGGACATCTGGAAACACCATATATTTT.